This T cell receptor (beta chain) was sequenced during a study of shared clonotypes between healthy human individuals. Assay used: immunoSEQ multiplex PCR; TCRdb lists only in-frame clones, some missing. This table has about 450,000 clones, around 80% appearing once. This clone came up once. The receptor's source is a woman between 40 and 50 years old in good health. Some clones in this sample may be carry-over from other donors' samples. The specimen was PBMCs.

The CDR3, as DNA: TGCGCCAGCATACGGACCGAAAGTGCCTACAATGAGCAGTTCTTC. Its translation is CASIRTESAYNEQFF. This chain uses TRBV5-1 with TRBJ2-1; no firm D call. Trimming shortened V by 6 bases and J by 2 bases, and 15 bases separated the two germline ends. Germline CDR1 and CDR2: SGHRS and YFSETQ. This CDR3 comprises 15 residues.